Listed below are T cell receptor beta chains from one sample, sequenced in a study of beta chain features in type 1 diabetes. Measured with immunoSEQ multiplex PCR; TCRdb has only the in-frame clones, and not every one. The table has about 620,000 clones, 15% to 18% seen once; the top ten hold 0.093%. The sequenced material came from naive CD4+ T cells from blood. All receptors come from a man between 18 and 29 years old in good health. Both conserved end residues are part of each CDR3. The order of the fields is J gene, D gene, V gene, clone size, CDR3 DNA, CDR3 protein. D genes are given only for firm matches. Expanded clones get a size class; other rows say once, few or many, or leave the size out.

TRBJ2-2 | - | TRBV28 | - | TGTGCCAGCTCGGCCCGCCTAAACACCGGGGAGCTGTTTTTT | CASSARLNTGELFF
TRBJ2-5 | TRBD1 | TRBV29-1 | few | TGCAGCGTTAAAAATCGACAGGGGCAGGGGACCCAGTACTTC | CSVKNRQGQGTQYF
TRBJ1-5 | - | TRBV28 | - | TGTGCCAGCAGTTTATTTTTGAGGACCCAGCATTTT | CASSLFLRTQHF
TRBJ2-7 | - | TRBV11-3 | - | TGTGCCAGCAGCCAGCTGGCAGGCAGCTCCTACGAGCAGTACTTC | CASSQLAGSSYEQYF
TRBJ2-7 | - | TRBV5-4 | few | TGTGCCAGCAGCCCGGGCCCGCTAGCTGCCTACGAGCAGTACTTC | CASSPGPLAAYEQYF
TRBJ1-5 | - | TRBV2 | - | TGTGCCAGCAGTGACCCCGCGCCCCAGCATTTT | CASSDPAPQHF
TRBJ2-3 | - | TRBV5-1 | few | TGCGCCAGCAGCTTGGGCGACTTTTTCACAGATACGCAGTATTTT | CASSLGDFFTDTQYF
TRBJ2-2 | TRBD1 | TRBV9 | - | TGTGCCAGCAGCGTTCGACAGGGGACCGGGGAGCTGTTTTTT | CASSVRQGTGELFF
TRBJ1-5 | - | TRBV5-6 | - | TGTGCCAGCAGTATTGGGGGGGGAACACATCAGCCCCAGCATTTT | CASSIGGGTHQPQHF
TRBJ2-3 | - | TRBV7-2 | - | TGTGCCAGCAGCTTAGTACAGGGAACAGATACGCAGTATTTT | CASSLVQGTDTQYF
TRBJ1-2 | - | TRBV7-2 | few | TGTGCCAGCAGCTCCCCCAGGGGCGCTGGCTACACCTTC | CASSSPRGAGYTF
TRBJ1-4 | - | TRBV6-5 | - | TGTGCCAGCAGTTACTCTACAGCGGCAACTAATGAAAAACTGTTTTTT | CASSYSTAATNEKLFF
TRBJ1-1 | TRBD1 | TRBV18 | - | TGTGCCAGCGGACAGGGGAGGAACACTGAAGCTTTCTTT | CASGQGRNTEAFF